Following are 24 T cell receptor beta chains from one sample sequenced in a study of cytomegalovirus exposure and HLA in healthy donors. A multiplex PCR was run with 60 Vbeta primers and 13 Jbeta primers. Repertoires were generated with immunoSEQ multiplex PCR, while TCRdb's copy carries only in-frame clones and drops some. The table shows about 150,000 clones, with more than 80% occurring only once. Material: PBMCs. The source of these receptors is a middle-aged woman in good health and CMV-seropositive.

The V gene is TRBV7-9, the J gene TRBJ1-1; D gene uncertain. CDR1 is SEHNR and CDR2 is FQNEAQ in the germline V gene (reference sequence). The germline V and J ends were trimmed by 5 bases and 0 bases, with 16 bases remaining between them. This CDR3 comprises 16 residues. DNA for the CDR3: TGTGCCAGCAGCCAACCCGTGGGCAGTTTGAACACTGAAGCTTTCTTT. Protein sequence: CASSQPVGSLNTEAFF.

J is TRBJ2-1 and V is TRBV30, with 7 bases identical to TRBD2. CDR3 length: 16 amino acids. From germline, CDR1 is GTSNPN and CDR2 SVGIG (reference sequence). Trimming cost V 3 bases and J 5 bases; bases outside gene matches: 13. DNA of the CDR3: TGTGCCTGGAGGGGAGGGACCCAGGAGAACCACAATGAGCAGTTCTTC. Translated, it gives CAWRGGTQENHNEQFF. Combining the CDR3 with reference TRBV30 and TRBJ2-1 gives the whole variable domain SQTIHQWPATLVQPVGSPLSLECTVEGTSNPNLYWYRQAAGRGLQLLFYSVGIGQISSEVPQNLSASRPQDRQFILSSKKLLLSDSGFYLCAWRGGTQENHNEQFFGPGTRLTVL.

The chain is built from TRBV15 and TRBJ2-5; TRBD1 matches 7 bases. Germline CDR1 LNHNV, CDR2 YYDKDF (reference sequence). The CDR3 loop spans 14 amino acids. V was pared by 4 bases and J by 3 bases, with 5 bases of the junction left unmatched. As DNA, the CDR3 is TGTGCCACCAGCACCCTGGACAGGAAAGAGACCCAGTACTTC. This sequence encodes CATSTLDRKETQYF.

V usage is TRBV5-4 and J usage is TRBJ2-5; TRBD2 matches at 12 bases. In germline, CDR1 is SGHNT, CDR2 YYREEE (reference sequence). Trimming at V came to 0 bases and at J to 3 bases, leaving 3 bases not matched to a gene. The CDR3 consists of 16 residues. CDR3 nucleotide sequence: TGTGCCAGCAGCTTGGATCTAGCGGGGGGGAAAGAGACCCAGTACTTC. Translation gives CASSLDLAGGKETQYF.

Only one count was recorded for this clone. This same CDR3 is encoded by further DNA sequences in the sample. V and J are TRBV14 and TRBJ1-2; D call uncertain. The germline V and J ends were trimmed by 0 bases and 4 bases, with 9 bases remaining between them. The CDR3 contains 14 residues. CDR1 is SGHDN, CDR2 FVKESK, per germline. The CDR3 DNA reads as TGTGCCAGCAGCCAAGATCCTGCAGGCTATGGCTACACCTTC. Translation: CASSQDPAGYGYTF.

The gene calls are TRBV30 and TRBJ2-7; 12 nucleotides agree with TRBD2. After removal of 1 base from V and 2 bases from J, the junction contained 6 bases not matched to a gene. Germline-derived CDR1 and CDR2 are GTSNPN and SVGIG (reference sequence). This CDR3 spans 16 amino acids. Here the CDR3 DNA reads TGTGCCTGGAGTGGACTAGCGGGAGTATGGCCCTACGAGCAGTACTTC. Protein: CAWSGLAGVWPYEQYF. Complete variable domain (other parts from reference TRBV30 and TRBJ2-7): SQTIHQWPATLVQPVGSPLSLECTVEGTSNPNLYWYRQAAGRGLQLLFYSVGIGQISSEVPQNLSASRPQDRQFILSSKKLLLSDSGFYLCAWSGLAGVWPYEQYFGPGTRLTVT.

The chain couples TRBV5-4 to TRBJ2-1, with 8 bases matching TRBD1. J was trimmed by 4 bases and V by 4 bases; bases with no gene match: 7. This CDR3 region has 15 residues. The germline CDR1 and CDR2 sequences are SGHNT and YYREEE (reference sequence). For the CDR3, the DNA is TGTGCCAGCAGCCAGGGACAGGTGTCTTACAATGAGCAGTTCTTC. This gives the protein CASSQGQVSYNEQFF.

The rearrangement uses TRBV6-5 and TRBJ2-5; TRBD1 matches at 8 bases. The assigned J gene may be wrong: the sequence end matches TRBJ2-7 better. The CDR3 length is 14 residues. Germline V gene data show CDR1 as MNHEY and CDR2 as SVGAGI. In DNA form, the CDR3 reads TGTGCCAGCCGAGACAGGGGTGGTTCCTACGAGCAGTACTTC. Its translation is CASRDRGGSYEQYF.

J is TRBJ2-5 and V is TRBV7-6, with TRBD2 matching 10 bases. This CDR3 is 14 amino acids long. V shed 3 bases and J 5 bases; nucleotides not matched to a gene: 3. Germline CDR1 and CDR2: SGHVS and FNYEAQ. The DNA of the CDR3 is TGTGCCAGCAGCTTCGGGACTAGCGATGAGACCCAGTACTTC. It encodes CASSFGTSDETQYF. The entire variable domain, with the rest obtained from reference TRBV7-6 and TRBJ2-5, is as follows: GAGVSQSPRYKVTKRGQDVALRCDPISGHVSLYWYRQALGQGPEFLTYFNYEAQQDKSGLPNDRFSAERPEGSISTLTIQRTEQRDSAMYRCASSFGTSDETQYFGPGTRLLVL.

The chain couples TRBV15 to TRBJ2-3; D gene uncertain. The CDR3 is 13 amino acids. Deletions cut 0 bases from V and 4 bases from J, with 5 bases between. The germline CDR1 and CDR2 sequences are LNHNV and YYDKDF (reference sequence). This CDR3 reads CATSRDSADTQYF. DNA of the CDR3: TGTGCCACCAGCAGAGATAGTGCAGATACGCAGTATTTT.

The chain recombines TRBV7-3 with TRBJ2-3; D gene unclear. CDR3 length: 14 amino acids. V lost 8 bases to trimming and J lost 0 bases, with 12 bases between them. Germline CDR1 is SGHTA and CDR2 is FQGTGA. CDR3 region: CASSDSSSTDTQYF. The CDR3 DNA reads TGTGCCAGCTCAGACTCATCTAGCACAGATACGCAGTATTTT.

The chain has TRBV28 and TRBJ2-7; 10 bases align to TRBD2. The junction had 11 bases not matched to a gene; V was cut back by 5 bases and J by 1 base. Germline V gene data show CDR1 as MDHEN and CDR2 as SYDVKM. This CDR3 contains 17 residues. This chain's CDR3 is CASSPERGGTLSYEQYF. CDR3 sequence (DNA): TGTGCCAGCAGTCCCGAGCGGGGGGGTACACTATCCTACGAGCAGTACTTC.

The chain recombines TRBV11-2 with TRBJ1-6, with no clear D. With 0 bases removed from V and 10 bases from J, the gap between germline ends came to 13 bases. Germline CDR1 and CDR2: SGHAT and FQNNGV. This CDR3 region has 15 residues. The CDR3 is CASSLETGSGSPLHF. The CDR3 DNA reads TGTGCCAGCAGCTTAGAAACTGGGTCGGGATCACCCCTCCACTTT.

This clone occurred a few times. This rearrangement joins TRBV30 to TRBJ1-6; no firm D call. In germline, CDR1 is GTSNPN, CDR2 SVGIG (reference sequence). Deletions cut 1 base from V and 7 bases from J, with 14 bases between. This CDR3 is 15 amino acids long. CDR3 sequence (DNA): TGTGCCTGGAGTGGCGCGATACCTAGGAATTCACCCCTCCACTTT. This codes for CAWSGAIPRNSPLHF.

The chain joins TRBV27 to TRBJ1-2; tentatively, D is TRBD1 (6 bases). Germline-derived CDR1 and CDR2 are MNHEY and SMNVEV (reference sequence). This CDR3 region has 14 residues. The V end lost 5 bases, the J end lost 3 bases, and 13 bases lay between the germline ends. The CDR3 sequence: CASSLQGLHYGYTF. As DNA, the CDR3 is TGTGCCAGCAGTCTACAGGGTCTCCACTATGGCTACACCTTC.

This rearrangement joins TRBV7-2 to TRBJ2-3, with D unresolved. Germline V gene data show CDR1 as SGHTA and CDR2 as FQGNSA. Trimming removed 0 bases from V and 4 bases from J, with 8 bases in between. The CDR3 has 14 amino acids. The CDR3 loop is CASSLAARSDTQYF. Here the CDR3 DNA reads TGTGCCAGCAGCTTAGCGGCTAGGTCAGATACGCAGTATTTT.

This clone turned up a few times. The chain uses TRBV6-1 and TRBJ1-1, with 9 bases aligning to TRBD1. The V segment lost 6 bases and the J segment 5 bases; nucleotides outside the gene matches: 7. Germline CDR1 MNHNS, CDR2 SASEGT. The CDR3 spans 14 residues. CDR3 DNA sequence: TGTGCCAGCAGCCTACAGGGGGCTGGGACTGAAGCTTTCTTT. Translation: CASSLQGAGTEAFF.

V gene TRBV7-5 combines with J gene TRBJ2-1; TRBD2, as called in the table, went unchecked against the DNA. TRBV7-5 is flagged as a pseudogene. The CDR3 runs to 15 residues. CDR3 residues: CARSLPRGLTNEQFF. The DNA for the CDR3 is TGTGCCAGAAGCCTACCCCGGGGACTAACCAATGAGCAGTTCTTC.

The chain uses TRBV15 and TRBJ1-1, with 9 bases identical to TRBD1. Looked up from germline, CDR1 is LNHNV and CDR2 is YYDKDF (reference sequence). This CDR3 region has 14 residues. After removal of 3 bases from V and 8 bases from J, the junction contained 7 bases not matched to a gene. The CDR3 DNA sequence: TGTGCCACCAGCAGGTGGGGGGACAGGGCGGAAGCTTTCTTT. Translation: CATSRWGDRAEAFF. The full variable domain, completed using reference TRBV15 and TRBJ1-1, is DAMVIQNPRYQVTQFGKPVTLSCSQTLNHNVMYWYQQKSSQAPKLLFHYYDKDFNNEADTPDNFQSRRPNTSFCFLDIRSPGLGDTAMYLCATSRWGDRAEAFFGQGTRLTVV.

The V gene is TRBV14, the J gene TRBJ2-7, with 7 bases that match TRBD1. Germline trimming cut 3 bases from V and 0 bases from J; bases unmatched to any gene: 2. The CDR3 runs 14 residues. Germline loops: CDR1 SGHDN, CDR2 FVKESK. CDR3 residues: CASSQGQSSYEQYF. Written as DNA, the CDR3 is TGTGCCAGCAGCCAGGGACAGAGCTCCTACGAGCAGTACTTC.

This clone was seen more than once but under ten times. The CDR3 region is CASSEGRAGNTIYF. CDR3 nucleotides: TGTGCCAGCAGTGAAGGCAGGGCTGGAAACACCATATATTTT. The V and J genes are TRBV2 and TRBJ1-3; D may be TRBD1 (5 bases). This CDR3 is built from 14 residues. Germline lookup yields CDR1 SNHLY and CDR2 FYNNEI. V was cut by 1 base and J by 2 bases, with 6 bases left in between. Drawing the rest from reference TRBV2 and TRBJ1-3, the complete variable domain is EPEVTQTPSHQVTQMGQEVILRCVPISNHLYFYWYRQILGQKVEFLVSFYNNEISEKSEIFDDQFSVERPDGSNFTLKIRSTKLEDSAMYFCASSEGRAGNTIYFGEGSWLTVV.

This clone was recorded only once. CDR3 residues: CASSDSRRGYEQYF. The CDR3 region has the DNA TGTGCCAGCAGCGACAGCCGGAGGGGCTACGAGCAGTACTTC. This rearrangement joins TRBV7-9 to TRBJ2-5; weak D call: TRBD2 (6 bases). The J call may be wrong; the DNA end is better matched by TRBJ2-7. Germline-derived CDR1 and CDR2 are SEHNR and FQNEAQ (reference sequence). The CDR3 consists of 14 residues.

The rearrangement uses TRBV27 and TRBJ2-7, with TRBD1 matching 10 bases. The CDR3 extends over 19 amino acids. Trimming cost V 5 bases and J 1 base; bases outside gene matches: 17. Germline CDR1 reads MNHEY; CDR2 reads SMNVEV (reference sequence). CDR3 region: CASSPWKGTGVISSYEQYF. The CDR3 DNA follows: TGTGCCAGCAGTCCATGGAAAGGGACAGGGGTGATCAGTTCCTACGAGCAGTACTTC.

The chain combines TRBV18 with TRBJ1-1; no definite D call. The germline V gene encodes CDR1 KGHSH and CDR2 LQKENI. The V end lost 3 bases, the J end lost 0 bases, and 5 bases lay between the germline ends. The CDR3 length is 13 residues. Here the CDR3 reads CASSPFMNTEAFF. As DNA, the CDR3 is TGTGCCAGCTCACCTTTCATGAACACTGAAGCTTTCTTT.